This T cell receptor beta chain was recovered during a study of CD8+ T cells in alopecia areata. Whole-study results and caveats: Normal skin's resident alphabeta T cells are also sequenced in scalp samples. For lesional scalp, especially alopecia totalis/universalis, clonality was higher than in normal scalp.

Trimming left V 5 bases short and J 2 bases short, with 18 bases between. CDR1 is PRHDT, CDR2 FYEKMQ, per germline (reference sequence). The CDR3 is 16 amino acids. cDNA reverse transcribed from extracted RNA served as the sequencing template. The assay was immunoSEQ multiplex PCR, and TCRdb's table has in-frame clones only and misses some. The sample holds around 34,000 clones, around three fifths seen once. In its sample, this clone ranks as hyperexpanded (1% or more). Its target is unknown. Those with alopecia areata gave lesional scalp punch biopsies and peripheral blood. Using a FACSAria, the CD4+ and CD8+ T cells were sorted from the PBMCs.

The sample comprised NKG2D-high CD8+ T cells sorted from blood. The clonotype comes from a human donor with alopecia areata. The rearrangement uses TRBV13 and TRBJ2-5; a possible D gene is TRBD2 (5 bases). The CDR3 loop reads CASSQASSEGQETQYF. As DNA, the CDR3 is TGTGCCAGCAGCCAGGCTAGCTCCGAGGGACAAGAGACCCAGTACTTC.